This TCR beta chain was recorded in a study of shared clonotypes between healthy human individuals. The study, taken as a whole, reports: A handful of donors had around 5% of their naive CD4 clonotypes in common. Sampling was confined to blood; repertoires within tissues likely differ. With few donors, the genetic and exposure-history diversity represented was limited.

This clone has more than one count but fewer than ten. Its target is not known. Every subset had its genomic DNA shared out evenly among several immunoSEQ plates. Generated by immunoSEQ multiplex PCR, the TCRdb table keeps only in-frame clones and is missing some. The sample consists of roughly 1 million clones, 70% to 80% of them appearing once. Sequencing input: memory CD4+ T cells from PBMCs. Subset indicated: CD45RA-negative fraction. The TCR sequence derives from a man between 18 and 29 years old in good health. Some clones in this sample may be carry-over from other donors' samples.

The CDR3 reads CASSQDLNQPQHF. The CDR3 nucleotides read TGTGCCAGCAGCCAAGACCTTAATCAGCCCCAGCATTTT. V usage is TRBV7-3 and J usage is TRBJ1-5; D gene ambiguous. The V end lost 5 bases, the J end lost 4 bases, and 9 bases lay between the germline ends. This CDR3 contains 13 residues. Germline V gene lookup returns CDR1 SGHTA and CDR2 FQGTGA.